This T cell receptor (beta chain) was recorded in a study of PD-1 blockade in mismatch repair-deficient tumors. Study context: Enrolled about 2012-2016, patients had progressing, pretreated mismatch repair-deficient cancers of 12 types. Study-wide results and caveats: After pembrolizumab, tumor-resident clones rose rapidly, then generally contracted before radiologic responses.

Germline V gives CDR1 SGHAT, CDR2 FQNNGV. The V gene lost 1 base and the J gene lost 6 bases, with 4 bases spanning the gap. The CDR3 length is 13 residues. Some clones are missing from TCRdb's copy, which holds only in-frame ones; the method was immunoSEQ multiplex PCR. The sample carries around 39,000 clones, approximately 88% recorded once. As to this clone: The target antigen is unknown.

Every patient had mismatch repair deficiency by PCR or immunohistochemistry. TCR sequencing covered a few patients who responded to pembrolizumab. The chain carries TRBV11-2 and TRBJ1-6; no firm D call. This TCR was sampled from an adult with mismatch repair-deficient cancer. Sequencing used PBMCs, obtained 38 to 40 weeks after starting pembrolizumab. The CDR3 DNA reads TGTGCCAGCAGCTTAGTCCGTAATTCACCCCTCCACTTT. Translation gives CASSLVRNSPLHF. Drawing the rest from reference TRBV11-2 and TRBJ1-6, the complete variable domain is EAGVAQSPRYKIIEKRQSVAFWCNPISGHATLYWYQQILGQGPKLLIQFQNNGVVDDSQLPKDRFSAERLKGVDSTLKIQPAKLEDSAVYLCASSLVRNSPLHFGNGTRLTVT.